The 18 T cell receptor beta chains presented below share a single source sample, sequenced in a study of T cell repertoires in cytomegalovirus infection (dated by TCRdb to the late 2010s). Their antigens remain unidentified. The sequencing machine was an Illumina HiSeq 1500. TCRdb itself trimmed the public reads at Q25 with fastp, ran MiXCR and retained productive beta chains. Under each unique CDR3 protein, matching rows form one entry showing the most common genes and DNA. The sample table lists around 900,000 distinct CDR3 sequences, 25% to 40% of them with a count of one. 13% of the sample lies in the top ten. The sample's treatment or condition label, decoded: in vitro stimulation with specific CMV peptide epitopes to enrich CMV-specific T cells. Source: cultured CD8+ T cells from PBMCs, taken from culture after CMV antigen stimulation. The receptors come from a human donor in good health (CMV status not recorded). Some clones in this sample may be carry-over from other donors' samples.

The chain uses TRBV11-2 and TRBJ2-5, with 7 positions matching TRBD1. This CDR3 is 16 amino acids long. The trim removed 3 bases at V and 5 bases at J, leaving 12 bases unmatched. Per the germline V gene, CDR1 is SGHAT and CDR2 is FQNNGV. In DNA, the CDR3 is TGTGCCAGCAGCTTTTGGAGCCAGGGGGTCCGGGAGACCCAGTACTTC. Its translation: CASSFWSQGVRETQYF.

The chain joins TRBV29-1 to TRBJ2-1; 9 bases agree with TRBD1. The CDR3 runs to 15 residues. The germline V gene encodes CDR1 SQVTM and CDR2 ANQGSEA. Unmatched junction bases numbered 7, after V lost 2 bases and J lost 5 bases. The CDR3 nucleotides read TGCAGCGTTGAAAGGGGACAGGGAATGAACAATGAGCAGTTCTTC. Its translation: CSVERGQGMNNEQFF.

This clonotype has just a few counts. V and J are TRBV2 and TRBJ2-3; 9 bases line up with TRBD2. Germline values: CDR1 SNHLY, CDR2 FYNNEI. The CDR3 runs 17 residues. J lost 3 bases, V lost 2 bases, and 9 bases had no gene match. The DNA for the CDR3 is TGTGCCAGCAGTGAAATCCCTAGCGGGGTCATAACAGATACGCAGTATTTT. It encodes CASSEIPSGVITDTQYF.

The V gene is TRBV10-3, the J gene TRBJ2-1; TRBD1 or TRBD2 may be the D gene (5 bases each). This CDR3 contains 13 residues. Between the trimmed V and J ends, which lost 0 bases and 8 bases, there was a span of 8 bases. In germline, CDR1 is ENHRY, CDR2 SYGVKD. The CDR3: CAISESQGDEQFF. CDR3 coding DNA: TGTGCCATCAGTGAGTCCCAGGGAGATGAGCAGTTCTTC.

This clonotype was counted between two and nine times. The CDR3 region has the DNA TGTGCCAGCACCGACGGGACACTTAATTCACCCCTCCACTTT. As protein: CASTDGTLNSPLHF. This chain links TRBV7-9 with TRBJ1-6, with D possibly TRBD1 on 6 matching bases. V was pared by 7 bases and J by 6 bases, with 13 bases between. Per the germline V gene, CDR1 is SEHNR and CDR2 is FQNEAQ (reference sequence). The CDR3 loop spans 14 amino acids.

In DNA form, the CDR3 reads TGCGCCAGCAGCCACCCCGTTGAGGGAGTTGCCCGAGATACGCAGTATTTT. This codes for CASSHPVEGVARDTQYF. The chain links TRBV4-3 to TRBJ2-3, with D possibly matching TRBD2 (5 bases). This CDR3 has 17 residues. V was cut by 3 bases and J by 5 bases, with 21 bases left in between. Germline V CDR1 and CDR2: LGHNA, YSLEER.

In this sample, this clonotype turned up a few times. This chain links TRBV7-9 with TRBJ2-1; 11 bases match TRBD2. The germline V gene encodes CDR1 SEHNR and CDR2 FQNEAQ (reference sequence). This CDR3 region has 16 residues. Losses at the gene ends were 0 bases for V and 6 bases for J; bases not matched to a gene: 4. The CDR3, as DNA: TGTGCCAGCAGCTTAGCTAGCGGGGGGGAAGGCAATGAGCAGTTCTTC. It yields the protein CASSLASGGEGNEQFF. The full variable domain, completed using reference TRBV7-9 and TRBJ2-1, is DTGVSQNPRHKITKRGQNVTFRCDPISEHNRLYWYRQTLGQGPEFLTYFQNEAQLEKSRLLSDRFSAERPKGSFSTLEIQRTEQGDSAMYLCASSLASGGEGNEQFFGPGTRLTVL.

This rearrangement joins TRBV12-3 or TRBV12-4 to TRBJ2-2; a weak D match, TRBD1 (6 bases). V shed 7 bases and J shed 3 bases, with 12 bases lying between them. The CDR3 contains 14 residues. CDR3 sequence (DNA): TGTGCCAGCACAACTGGACAGTACACCGGGGAGCTGTTTTTT. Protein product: CASTTGQYTGELFF.

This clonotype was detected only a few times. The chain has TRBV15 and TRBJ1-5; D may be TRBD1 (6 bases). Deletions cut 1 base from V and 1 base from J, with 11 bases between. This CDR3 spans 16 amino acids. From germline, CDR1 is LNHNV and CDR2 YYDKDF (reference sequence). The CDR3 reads CATSRVRGSSNQPQHF. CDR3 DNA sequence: TGTGCCACCAGCAGAGTCAGGGGATCGAGCAATCAGCCCCAGCATTTT.

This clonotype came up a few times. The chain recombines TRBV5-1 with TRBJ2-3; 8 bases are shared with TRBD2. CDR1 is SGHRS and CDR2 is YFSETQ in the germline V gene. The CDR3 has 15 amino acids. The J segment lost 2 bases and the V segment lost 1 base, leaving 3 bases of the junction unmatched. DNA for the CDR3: TGCGCCAGCAGCTTGAGCGGGGGTGTCACAGATACGCAGTATTTT. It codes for CASSLSGGVTDTQYF.

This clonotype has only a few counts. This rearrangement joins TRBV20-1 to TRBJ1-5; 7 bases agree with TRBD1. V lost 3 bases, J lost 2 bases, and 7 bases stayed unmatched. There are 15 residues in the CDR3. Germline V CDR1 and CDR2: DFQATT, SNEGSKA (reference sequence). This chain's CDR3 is CSARFRQGGNQPQHF. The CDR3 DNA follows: TGCAGTGCTAGGTTCAGACAGGGAGGCAATCAGCCCCAGCATTTT.

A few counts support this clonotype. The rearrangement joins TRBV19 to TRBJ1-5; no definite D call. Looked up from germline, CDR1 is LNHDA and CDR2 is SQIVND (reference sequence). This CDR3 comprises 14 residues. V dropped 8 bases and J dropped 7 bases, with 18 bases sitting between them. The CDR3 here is CASSEDALGQPQHF. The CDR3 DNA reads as TGTGCCAGTTCAGAGGACGCCCTAGGCCAGCCCCAGCATTTT.

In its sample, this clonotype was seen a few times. The CDR3 loop reads CASPDAPSNYGYTF. Here the CDR3 DNA reads TGTGCCAGTCCGGACGCACCTTCTAACTATGGCTACACCTTC. The chain is built from TRBV5-8 and TRBJ1-2, with D unclear. In germline, CDR1 is SGHTS, CDR2 YDEGEE. The CDR3 loop spans 14 amino acids. The V end lost 8 bases, the J end lost 0 bases, and 14 bases lay between the germline ends.

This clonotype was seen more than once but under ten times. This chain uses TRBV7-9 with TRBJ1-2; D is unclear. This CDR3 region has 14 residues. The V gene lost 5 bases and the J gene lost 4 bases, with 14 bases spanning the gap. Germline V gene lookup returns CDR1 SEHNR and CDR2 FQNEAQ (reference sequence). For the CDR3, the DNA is TGTGCCAGCAGCCTGATCGGCGGATCCTATGGCTACACCTTC. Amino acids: CASSLIGGSYGYTF.

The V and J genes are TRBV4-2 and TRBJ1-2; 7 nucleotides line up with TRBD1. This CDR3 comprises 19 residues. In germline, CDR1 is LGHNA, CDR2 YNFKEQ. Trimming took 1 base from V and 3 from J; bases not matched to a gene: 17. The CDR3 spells CASSQGRGTVGPVDYGYTF. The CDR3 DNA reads TGTGCCAGCAGCCAAGGCCGCGGGACAGTTGGCCCCGTTGACTATGGCTACACCTTC.

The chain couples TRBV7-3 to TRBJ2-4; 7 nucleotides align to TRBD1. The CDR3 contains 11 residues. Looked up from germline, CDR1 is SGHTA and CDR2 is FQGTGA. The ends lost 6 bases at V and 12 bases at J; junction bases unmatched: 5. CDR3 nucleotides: TGTGCCAGCAGAGACAGGGCTGGTCAGTACTTC. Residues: CASRDRAGQYF. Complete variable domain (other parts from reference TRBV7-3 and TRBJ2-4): GAGVSQTPSNKVTEKGKYVELRCDPISGHTALYWYRQSLGQGPEFLIYFQGTGAADDSGLPNDRFFAVRPEGSVSTLKIQRTERGDSAVYLCASRDRAGQYFGAGTRLSVL.

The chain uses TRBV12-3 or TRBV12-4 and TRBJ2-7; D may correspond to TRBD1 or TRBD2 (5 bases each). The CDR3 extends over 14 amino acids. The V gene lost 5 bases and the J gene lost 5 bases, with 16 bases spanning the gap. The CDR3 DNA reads TGTGCCAGCAGTCTATCAGGGACGGCGGACGAGCAGTACTTC. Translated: CASSLSGTADEQYF.

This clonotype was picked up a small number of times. CDR3 in DNA: TGTGCTAGTGGGGAGTCCAGGGATAATGAAAAACTGTTTTTT. It is translated as CASGESRDNEKLFF. This chain connects TRBV12-5 to TRBJ1-4; D might be TRBD1 (5 bases). The CDR3 is 14 residues long. V gave up 6 bases and J gave up 4 bases, with 12 bases separating them. Germline-derived CDR1 and CDR2 are LGHNT and FRNRAP.